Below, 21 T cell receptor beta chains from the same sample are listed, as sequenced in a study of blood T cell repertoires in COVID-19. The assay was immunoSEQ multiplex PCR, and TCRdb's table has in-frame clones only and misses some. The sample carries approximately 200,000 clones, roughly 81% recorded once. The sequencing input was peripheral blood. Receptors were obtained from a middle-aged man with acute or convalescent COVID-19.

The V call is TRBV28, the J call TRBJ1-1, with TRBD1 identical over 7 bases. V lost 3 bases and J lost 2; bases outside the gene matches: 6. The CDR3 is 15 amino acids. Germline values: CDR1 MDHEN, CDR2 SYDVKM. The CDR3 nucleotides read TGTGCCAGCAGTTTTATTGGGACAGCTAACACTGAAGCTTTCTTT. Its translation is CASSFIGTANTEAFF. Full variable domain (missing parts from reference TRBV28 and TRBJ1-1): DVKVTQSSRYLVKRTGEKVFLECVQDMDHENMFWYRQDPGLGLRLIYFSYDVKMKEKGDIPEGYSVSREKKERFSLILESASTNQTSMYLCASSFIGTANTEAFFGQGTRLTVV.

The CDR3 nucleotides read TGTGCCAGCAGCGCCGTGGTAGCGGGGCTTAAGGGGACGCAGTATTTT. This codes for CASSAVVAGLKGTQYF. The chain is built from TRBV9 and TRBJ2-3; 8 nucleotides agree with TRBD2. With 3 bases clipped from V and 9 bases from J, the junction kept 15 bases outside the gene matches. The length of the CDR3 is 16 residues. Germline CDR1 SGDLS, CDR2 YYNGEE. The variable domain in full, completed from reference TRBV9 and TRBJ2-3, reads DSGVTQTPKHLITATGQRVTLRCSPRSGDLSVYWYQQSLDQGLQFLIQYYNGEERAKGNILERFSAQQFPDLHSELNLSSLELGDSALYFCASSAVVAGLKGTQYFGPGTRLTVL.

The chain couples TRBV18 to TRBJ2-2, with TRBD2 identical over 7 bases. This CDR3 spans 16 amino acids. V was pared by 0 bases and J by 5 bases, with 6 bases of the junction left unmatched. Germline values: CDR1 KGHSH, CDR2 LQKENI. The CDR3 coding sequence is TGTGCCAGCTCACCACCAACGGGGAGGGAAACCGGGGAGCTGTTTTTT. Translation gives CASSPPTGRETGELFF.

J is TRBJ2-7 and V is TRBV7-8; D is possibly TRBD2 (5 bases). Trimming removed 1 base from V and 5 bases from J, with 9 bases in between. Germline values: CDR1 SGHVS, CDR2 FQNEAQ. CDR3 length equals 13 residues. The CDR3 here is CASSLGTQNEQYF. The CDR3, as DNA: TGTGCCAGCAGCTTAGGGACTCAAAACGAGCAGTACTTC.

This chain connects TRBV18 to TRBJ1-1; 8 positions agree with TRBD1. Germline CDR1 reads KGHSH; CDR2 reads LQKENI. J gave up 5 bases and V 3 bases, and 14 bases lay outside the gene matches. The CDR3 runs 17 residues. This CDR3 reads CASSPRIPGGADTEAFF. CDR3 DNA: TGTGCCAGCTCACCCAGGATACCAGGGGGCGCGGATACTGAAGCTTTCTTT.

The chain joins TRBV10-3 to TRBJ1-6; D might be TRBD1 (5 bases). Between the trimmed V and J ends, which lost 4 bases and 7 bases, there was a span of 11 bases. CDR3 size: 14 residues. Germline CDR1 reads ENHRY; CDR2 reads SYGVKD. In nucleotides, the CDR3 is TGTGCCATCAGTGTTGAAAGGGGCAATTCACCCCTCCACTTT. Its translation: CAISVERGNSPLHF.

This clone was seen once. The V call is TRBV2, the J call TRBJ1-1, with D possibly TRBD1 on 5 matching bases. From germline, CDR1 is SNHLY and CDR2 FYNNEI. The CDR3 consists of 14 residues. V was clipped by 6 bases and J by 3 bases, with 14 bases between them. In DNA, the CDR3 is TGTGCCAGCAGGGGGGGTGTAGGGCACACTGAAGCTTTCTTT. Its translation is CASRGGVGHTEAFF.

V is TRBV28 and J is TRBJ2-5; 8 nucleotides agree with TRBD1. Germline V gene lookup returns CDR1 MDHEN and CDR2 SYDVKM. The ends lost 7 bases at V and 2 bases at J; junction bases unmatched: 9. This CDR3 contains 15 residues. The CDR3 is CASNQGQGLQETQYF. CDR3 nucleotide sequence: TGTGCCAGCAATCAAGGACAGGGCTTACAAGAGACCCAGTACTTC.

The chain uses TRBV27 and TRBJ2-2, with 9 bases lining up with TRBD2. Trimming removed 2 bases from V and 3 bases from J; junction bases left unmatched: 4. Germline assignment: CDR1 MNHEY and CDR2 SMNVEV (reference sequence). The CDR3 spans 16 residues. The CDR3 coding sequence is TGTGCCAGCAGTTTAAGGGCGGGGGGGTACACCGGGGAGCTGTTTTTT. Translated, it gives CASSLRAGGYTGELFF.

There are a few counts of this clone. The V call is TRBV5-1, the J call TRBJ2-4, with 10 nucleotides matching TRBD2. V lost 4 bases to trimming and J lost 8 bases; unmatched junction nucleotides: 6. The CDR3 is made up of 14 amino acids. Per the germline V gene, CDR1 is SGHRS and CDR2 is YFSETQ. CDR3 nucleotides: TGCGCCAGCAGCCAAGCGGGGGGGCCGTACATTCAGTACTTC. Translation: CASSQAGGPYIQYF.

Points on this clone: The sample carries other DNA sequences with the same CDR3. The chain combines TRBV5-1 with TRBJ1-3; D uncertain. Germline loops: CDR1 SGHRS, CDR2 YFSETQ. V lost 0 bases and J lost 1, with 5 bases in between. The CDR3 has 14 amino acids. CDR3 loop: CASSLGGSGNTIYF. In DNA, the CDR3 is TGCGCCAGCAGCTTGGGAGGGTCTGGAAACACCATATATTTT.

In nucleotides, the CDR3 is TGTGCCAGCAGCCAAGACGGGGACAGGAGCACAGATACGCAGTATTTT. Translating it yields CASSQDGDRSTDTQYF. The rearrangement joins TRBV14 to TRBJ2-3, with 8 positions matching TRBD1. Unmatched junction bases numbered 2, after V lost 0 bases and J lost 0 bases. From germline, CDR1 is SGHDN and CDR2 FVKESK. The length of the CDR3 is 16 residues.

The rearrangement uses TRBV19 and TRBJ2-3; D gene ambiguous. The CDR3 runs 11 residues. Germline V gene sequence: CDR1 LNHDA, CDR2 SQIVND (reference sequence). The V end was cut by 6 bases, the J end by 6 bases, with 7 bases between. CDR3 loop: CASRTRDTQYF. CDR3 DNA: TGTGCCAGTAGAACCCGGGATACGCAGTATTTT.

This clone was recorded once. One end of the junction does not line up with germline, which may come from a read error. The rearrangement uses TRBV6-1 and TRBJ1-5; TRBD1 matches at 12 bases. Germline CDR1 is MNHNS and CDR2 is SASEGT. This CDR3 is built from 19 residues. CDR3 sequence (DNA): TGTGCCAGCGGTGACAGGTTTGGGACAGGGGGCATTCGGGGTCAGCCCCAGCATTTT. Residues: CASGDRFGTGGIRGQPQHF.

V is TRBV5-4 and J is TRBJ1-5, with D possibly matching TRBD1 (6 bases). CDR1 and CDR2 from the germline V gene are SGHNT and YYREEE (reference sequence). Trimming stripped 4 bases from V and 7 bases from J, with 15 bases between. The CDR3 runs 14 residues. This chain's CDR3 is CASSAAGAGQPQHF. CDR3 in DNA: TGTGCCAGCAGCGCGGCAGGGGCAGGACAGCCCCAGCATTTT.

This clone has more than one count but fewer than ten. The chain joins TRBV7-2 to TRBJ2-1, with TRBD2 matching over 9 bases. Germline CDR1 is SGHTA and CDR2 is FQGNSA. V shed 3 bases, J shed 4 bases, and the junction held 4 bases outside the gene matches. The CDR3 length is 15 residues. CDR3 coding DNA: TGTGCCAGCAGCTTCACTAGCGGGCATTACAATGAGCAGTTCTTC. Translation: CASSFTSGHYNEQFF.

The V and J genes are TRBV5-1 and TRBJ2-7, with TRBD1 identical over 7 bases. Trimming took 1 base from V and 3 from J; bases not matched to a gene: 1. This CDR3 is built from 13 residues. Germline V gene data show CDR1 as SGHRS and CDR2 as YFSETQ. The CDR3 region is CASSLTGVYEQYF. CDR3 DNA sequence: TGCGCCAGCAGCTTGACAGGGGTCTACGAGCAGTACTTC.

The CDR3 region has the DNA TGTGCCACCAGAGACTGGCAAGAGACCCAGTACTTC. Translated: CATRDWQETQYF. The chain has TRBV24-1 and TRBJ2-5; no firm D call. The CDR3 extends over 12 amino acids. V lost 7 bases and J 2 bases, leaving 7 bases between the germline ends. Per germline, CDR1 KGHDR and CDR2 SFDVKD.

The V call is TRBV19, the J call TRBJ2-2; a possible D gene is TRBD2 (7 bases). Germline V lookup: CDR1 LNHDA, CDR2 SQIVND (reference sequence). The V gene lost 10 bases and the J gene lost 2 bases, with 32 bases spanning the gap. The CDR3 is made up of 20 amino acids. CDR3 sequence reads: CATTPRGGGGGGLNTGELFF. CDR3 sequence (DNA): TGTGCCACCACCCCACGCGGGGGTGGTGGGGGGGGCCTAAACACCGGGGAGCTGTTTTTT.

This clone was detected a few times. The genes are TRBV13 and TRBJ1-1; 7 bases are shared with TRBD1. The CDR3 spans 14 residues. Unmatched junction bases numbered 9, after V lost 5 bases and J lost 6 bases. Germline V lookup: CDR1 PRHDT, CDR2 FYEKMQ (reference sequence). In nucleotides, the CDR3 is TGTGCCAGCAGCCCCCCCACAGGGGACCCTGAAGCTTTCTTT. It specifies CASSPPTGDPEAFF.

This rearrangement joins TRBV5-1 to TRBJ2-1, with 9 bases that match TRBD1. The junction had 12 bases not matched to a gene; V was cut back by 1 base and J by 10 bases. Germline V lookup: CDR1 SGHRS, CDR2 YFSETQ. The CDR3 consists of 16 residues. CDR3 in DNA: TGCGCCAGCAGCTTGAGAGCGGACAGGGGAAAGGGGGAGCAGTTCTTC. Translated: CASSLRADRGKGEQFF.